This T cell receptor beta chain emerged from a study of shared clonotypes between healthy human individuals. Assay execution proceeded at the deep level. Genomic DNA of every subset was divided equally among multiple immunoSEQ plates. Sequencing was performed on unsorted PBMC DNA using ten immunoSEQ deep assay plates. In the original analysis: Junction-only immunoSEQ sequences carried no quality scores, so filtering differed. The protocol was immunoSEQ multiplex PCR, while the TCRdb copy is restricted to in-frame clones and leaves out a portion. V, J and clone size derive from that table, while D and trimming were established from the DNA sequence. Of 550,000 to 600,000 clones listed, about 80% are singletons. The CDR3 runs 14 residues. The V and J ends lost 9 bases and 2 bases, in that order; junction bases with no gene match: 7. In germline, CDR1 is SNHLY, CDR2 FYNNEI.

The rearrangement joins TRBV2 to TRBJ2-7; 10 nucleotides match TRBD2. Specimen: PBMCs. This receptor was taken from a woman between 40 and 55 years old in good health. Some clones in this sample may be carry-over from other donors' samples. CDR3 in DNA: TGTGCCAGTTTGAAGCGGGAGGGGGCCTACGAGCAGTACTTC. This codes for CASLKREGAYEQYF.